Each of the 27 T cell receptor beta chains below was sequenced from the same sample in a study of T-cell reconstitution after alpha-beta-depleted transplantation in children. Molecular barcoding with unique molecular identifiers was used for the TCRbeta library. TCRdb used MiXCR to reprocess the PCR reads, holding one entry per CDR3 protein. The sample contains about 610,000 distinct CDR3 sequences, roughly a tenth of which appear only once. The specimen comprised PBMCs from the stem cell graft donor, sampled from the stem cell graft. The receptors originated from a human donor who donated a stem cell graft to a child with acute myeloid leukemia.

The chain couples TRBV4-1 to TRBJ2-1; 8 bases are shared with TRBD2. CDR3 length: 17 amino acids. With 0 bases clipped from V and 3 bases from J, the junction kept 7 bases outside the gene matches. CDR1 and CDR2 from the germline V gene are MGHRA and YSYEKL. CDR3: CASSQDRSGGLYNEQFF. CDR3 in DNA: TGCGCCAGCAGCCAAGATAGATCGGGAGGGCTCTACAATGAGCAGTTCTTC.

The chain joins TRBV7-2 to TRBJ2-7; TRBD2 matches at 7 bases. Germline V gives CDR1 SGHTA, CDR2 FQGNSA. The CDR3 length is 13 residues. V shed 4 bases, J shed 0 bases, and the junction held 0 bases outside the gene matches. The CDR3 nucleotides read TGTGCCAGCAGCTGGGACTACTCCTACGAGCAGTACTTC. Encoded protein: CASSWDYSYEQYF.

This clonotype was seen ten or more times. This chain uses TRBV5-4 with TRBJ2-1; D perhaps matches TRBD2 (6 bases). This CDR3 comprises 14 residues. Trimming left V 4 bases short and J 6 bases short, with 14 bases between. Germline assignment: CDR1 SGHNT and CDR2 YYREEE (reference sequence). The CDR3 spells CASSPRVAANEQFF. The CDR3 nucleotides are TGTGCCAGCAGCCCCCGAGTAGCGGCCAATGAGCAGTTCTTC.

This clonotype showed up many times. The CDR3 here is CSASNRGSRNSPLHF. CDR3 DNA sequence: TGCAGTGCTAGCAACAGGGGGAGTCGAAATTCACCCCTCCACTTT. This chain joins TRBV20-1 and TRBJ1-6, with TRBD1 matching over 8 bases. Germline V gene lookup returns CDR1 DFQATT and CDR2 SNEGSKA (reference sequence). V lost 3 bases to trimming and J lost 7 bases; unmatched junction nucleotides: 8. The CDR3 covers 15 residues.

The sample holds a few counts of this clonotype. The CDR3 loop is CASSDQGRMNTEAFF. CDR3 nucleotides: TGTGCCAGCAGTGATCAGGGTCGGATGAACACTGAAGCTTTCTTT. The gene calls are TRBV7-2 and TRBJ1-1; maybe TRBD1 (5 bases). Germline V lookup: CDR1 SGHTA, CDR2 FQGNSA. V lost 6 bases and J lost 0, with 14 bases in between. The CDR3 has 15 residues. Supplemented by reference TRBV7-2 and TRBJ1-1, the full variable domain reads GAGVSQSPSNKVTEKGKDVELRCDPISGHTALYWYRQSLGQGLEFLIYFQGNSAPDKSGLPSDRFSAERTGGSVSTLTIQRTQQEDSAVYLCASSDQGRMNTEAFFGQGTRLTVV.

A few counts support this clonotype. The CDR3 sequence is CASSEGGTSAFF. DNA of the CDR3: TGTGCCAGCAGCGAAGGGGGGACTAGCGCCTTCTTC. The V call is TRBV7-2, the J call TRBJ2-1; 10 nucleotides agree with TRBD2. Germline-derived CDR1 and CDR2 are SGHTA and FQGNSA. V was pared by 5 bases and J by 16 bases, with 8 bases of the junction left unmatched. The CDR3 consists of 12 residues.

The chain uses TRBV11-1 and TRBJ2-7; 10 bases agree with TRBD1. The V gene end was trimmed by 4 bases and the J gene end by 5 bases; junction bases not matched to a gene: 8. Germline V gene sequence: CDR1 SGHAT, CDR2 FQDESV (reference sequence). CDR3 length equals 15 residues. CDR3 nucleotide sequence: TGTGCCAGCAGCTCCAGACAGGGGGCCATCGACGAGCAGTACTTC. This codes for CASSSRQGAIDEQYF.

This clonotype was seen at least ten times. This chain links TRBV3-1 with TRBJ1-1, with D perhaps matching TRBD1 (5 bases). CDR3 size: 15 residues. The germline gives CDR1 LGHDT, CDR2 YNNKEL (reference sequence). V was shortened by 2 bases and J by 5 bases, with 15 bases between the two germline ends. The CDR3 spells CASSQITGIETEAFF. In DNA, the CDR3 is TGTGCCAGCAGCCAAATAACAGGAATCGAAACTGAAGCTTTCTTT.

The chain joins TRBV15 to TRBJ1-4; no clear D. Germline assignment: CDR1 LNHNV and CDR2 YYDKDF (reference sequence). This CDR3 region has 20 residues. V shed 1 base and J shed 6 bases, with 27 bases lying between them. The CDR3 bases are TGTGCCACCAGCAGAGTTCCCTTGTCACACGGGTATAATGAAGATGAAAAACTGTTTTTT. The encoded protein is CATSRVPLSHGYNEDEKLFF. Drawing the rest from reference TRBV15 and TRBJ1-4, the complete variable domain is DAMVIQNPRYQVTQFGKPVTLSCSQTLNHNVMYWYQQKSSQAPKLLFHYYDKDFNNEADTPDNFQSRRPNTSFCFLDIRSPGLGDTAMYLCATSRVPLSHGYNEDEKLFFGSGTQLSVL.

Ten or more counts support this clonotype. This chain joins TRBV5-1 and TRBJ2-3; 11 nucleotides match TRBD2. V lost 6 bases to trimming and J lost 4 bases; unmatched junction nucleotides: 4. The CDR3 covers 14 residues. CDR1 SGHRS and CDR2 YFSETQ come from the germline V gene. The CDR3 loop reads CASTLAGGSDTQYF. The CDR3 coding sequence is TGCGCCAGCACGCTAGCGGGAGGATCAGATACGCAGTATTTT.

The V and J genes are TRBV7-2 and TRBJ1-2, with D perhaps TRBD1 (5 bases). Trimming shortened V by 3 bases and J by 0 bases, and 11 bases separated the two germline ends. This CDR3 spans 15 amino acids. From germline, CDR1 is SGHTA and CDR2 FQGNSA. The CDR3 region is CASSLRDPANYGYTF. CDR3 coding DNA: TGTGCCAGCAGCTTGCGGGACCCAGCTAACTATGGCTACACCTTC.

This clonotype has a count of ten or more. This sequence joins TRBV5-1 and TRBJ2-1; 9 bases are shared with TRBD1. The CDR3 sequence is 16 residues long. CDR1 is SGHRS, CDR2 YFSETQ, per germline. The ends lost 4 bases at V and 0 bases at J; junction bases unmatched: 5. Here the CDR3 reads CASSLQGASSYNEQFF. Written as DNA, the CDR3 is TGCGCCAGCAGCCTACAGGGGGCGAGCTCCTACAATGAGCAGTTCTTC.

This clonotype turned up a few times. This chain links TRBV20-1 with TRBJ1-1; D is ambiguous. Per germline, CDR1 DFQATT and CDR2 SNEGSKA (reference sequence). The CDR3 length is 16 residues. V dropped 3 bases and J dropped 1 base, with 18 bases sitting between them. In nucleotides, the CDR3 is TGCAGTGCTAGGGTTGTCGGACCACTGGGGAACACTGAAGCTTTCTTT. Translating gives CSARVVGPLGNTEAFF.

This clonotype has a handful of counts. V and J are TRBV24-1 and TRBJ2-5, with 9 bases aligning to TRBD2. V lost 9 bases and J lost 2; bases outside the gene matches: 9. This CDR3 has 15 residues. Germline V CDR1 and CDR2: KGHDR, SFDVKD. This chain's CDR3 is CATSEASGKQETQYF. The CDR3 nucleotides are TGTGCCACCTCCGAAGCTAGCGGGAAACAAGAGACCCAGTACTTC.

The chain has TRBV29-1 and TRBJ2-1; TRBD2 matches at 12 bases. CDR1 and CDR2 (germline): SQVTM, ANQGSEA. The CDR3 runs 16 residues. The CDR3 reads CSSYGLAGGPGNEQFF. For the CDR3, the DNA is TGCAGTTCCTACGGCCTAGCGGGAGGGCCGGGCAATGAGCAGTTCTTC.

This clonotype showed up just a few times. The gene calls are TRBV20-1 and TRBJ2-7; maybe TRBD1 (6 bases). The CDR3 consists of 15 residues. The V end was cut by 6 bases, the J end by 2 bases, with 20 bases between. Germline CDR1 is DFQATT and CDR2 is SNEGSKA (reference sequence). CDR3 nucleotides: TGCAGTGCGGAGCAGGGGCCCGATCCGACCTACGAGCAGTACTTC. It translates to CSAEQGPDPTYEQYF.

This clonotype was seen only a few times. The chain joins TRBV20-1 to TRBJ2-7; 7 nucleotides agree with TRBD2. Germline V gene lookup returns CDR1 DFQATT and CDR2 SNEGSKA (reference sequence). Unmatched junction bases numbered 2, after V lost 1 base and J lost 5 bases. This CDR3 has 12 amino acids. In DNA, the CDR3 is TGCAGTGCTAGAGGCGGGAGCGACGAGCAGTACTTC. It translates to CSARGGSDEQYF.

This clonotype occurred many times. V and J are TRBV7-9 and TRBJ2-1; unclear D gene. This CDR3 is built from 11 residues. V was clipped by 0 bases and J by 12 bases, with 6 bases between them. Germline assignment: CDR1 SEHNR and CDR2 FQNEAQ (reference sequence). CDR3 amino acids: CASSLALWQFF. In DNA form, the CDR3 reads TGTGCCAGCAGCTTAGCACTTTGGCAGTTCTTC.

This clonotype was found many times. Germline is not matched at one junction end, which may reflect a read error. V usage is TRBV5-1 and J usage is TRBJ2-3; D not certain. CDR1 is SGHRS, CDR2 YFSETQ, per germline. This CDR3 region has 12 residues. The CDR3 is CASSFSTDTQYF. The CDR3 nucleotides are TGTGCCAGCAGCTTTAGCACAGATACGCAGTATTTT.

The V call is TRBV20-1, the J call TRBJ2-6; D call uncertain. Germline V lookup: CDR1 DFQATT, CDR2 SNEGSKA (reference sequence). Trimming cost V 6 bases and J 2 bases, with 11 bases left between them. There are 14 residues in the CDR3. CDR3 bases: TGCAGTGCCAACGAGGCGGCTGGGGCCAACGTCCTGACTTTC. This translates into CSANEAAGANVLTF.

The sample holds a few counts of this clonotype. This chain connects TRBV13 to TRBJ2-3; 9 bases are shared with TRBD2. Germline-derived CDR1 and CDR2 are PRHDT and FYEKMQ (reference sequence). V dropped 1 base and J dropped 4; count of bases not matched to a gene: 6. This CDR3 has 16 residues. DNA for the CDR3: TGTGCCAGCAGCTTAGCGCTAGCGGGATTCCCAGATACGCAGTATTTT. It encodes CASSLALAGFPDTQYF. Drawing the rest from reference TRBV13 and TRBJ2-3, the complete variable domain is AAGVIQSPRHLIKEKRETATLKCYPIPRHDTVYWYQQGPGQDPQFLISFYEKMQSDKGSIPDRFSAQQFSDYHSELNMSSLELGDSALYFCASSLALAGFPDTQYFGPGTRLTVL.

This clonotype was found a few times. The DNA of the CDR3 is TGCAGCGTTGAAGATCAAACGGGAGGCTACACCTTC. Translation gives CSVEDQTGGYTF. V gene TRBV29-1 combines with J gene TRBJ1-2; D is unresolved. The germline gives CDR1 SQVTM, CDR2 ANQGSEA. Trimming left V 0 bases short and J 8 bases short, with 10 bases between. CDR3 length equals 12 residues.

The CDR3 region is CASSSGLAGDLSYNEQFF. The CDR3 DNA follows: TGTGCCAGCAGTTCGGGACTAGCGGGAGACCTTTCCTACAATGAGCAGTTCTTC. The chain combines TRBV27 with TRBJ2-1, with 14 nucleotides matching TRBD2. The germline V gene has CDR1 MNHEY and CDR2 SMNVEV (reference sequence). The J segment lost 1 base and the V segment lost 4 bases, leaving 6 bases of the junction unmatched. The CDR3 loop spans 18 amino acids.

The sample holds many counts of this clonotype. The chain couples TRBV29-1 to TRBJ2-2; a weak D match, TRBD1 (7 bases). The CDR3 is made up of 16 amino acids. V lost 3 bases to trimming and J lost 7 bases, with 21 bases between them. CDR1 and CDR2 (germline): SQVTM, ANQGSEA. CDR3 in DNA: TGCAGCGTTGACGGCAGGGGGGTTAGTGAGGTCGGGGAGCTGTTTTTT. The encoded protein is CSVDGRGVSEVGELFF.

This chain uses TRBV20-1 with TRBJ2-1; 11 nucleotides agree with TRBD2. The V segment lost 5 bases and the J segment 7 bases; nucleotides outside the gene matches: 4. Germline CDR1 and CDR2: DFQATT and SNEGSKA (reference sequence). This CDR3 contains 13 residues. In DNA form, the CDR3 reads TGCAGTGCTTTACTAGCGGGAGTGAATGAGCAGTTCTTC. Protein: CSALLAGVNEQFF.

The DNA of the CDR3 is TGCAGCGTGAAGCTTACCTACGAGCAGTACTTC. As protein: CSVKLTYEQYF. The V gene is TRBV29-1, the J gene TRBJ2-7; D uncertain. The CDR3 sequence is 11 residues long. Germline V lookup: CDR1 SQVTM, CDR2 ANQGSEA. Trimming removed 6 bases at V and 2 bases at J, with 8 bases between.

The table lists this clonotype with a few counts. The chain recombines TRBV30 with TRBJ2-2; unclear D gene. Per germline, CDR1 GTSNPN and CDR2 SVGIG (reference sequence). CDR3 size: 14 residues. Trimming removed 4 bases at V and 0 bases at J, with 9 bases between. The CDR3 sequence: CAWKAAANTGELFF. In DNA, the CDR3 is TGTGCCTGGAAGGCAGCCGCGAACACCGGGGAGCTGTTTTTT.